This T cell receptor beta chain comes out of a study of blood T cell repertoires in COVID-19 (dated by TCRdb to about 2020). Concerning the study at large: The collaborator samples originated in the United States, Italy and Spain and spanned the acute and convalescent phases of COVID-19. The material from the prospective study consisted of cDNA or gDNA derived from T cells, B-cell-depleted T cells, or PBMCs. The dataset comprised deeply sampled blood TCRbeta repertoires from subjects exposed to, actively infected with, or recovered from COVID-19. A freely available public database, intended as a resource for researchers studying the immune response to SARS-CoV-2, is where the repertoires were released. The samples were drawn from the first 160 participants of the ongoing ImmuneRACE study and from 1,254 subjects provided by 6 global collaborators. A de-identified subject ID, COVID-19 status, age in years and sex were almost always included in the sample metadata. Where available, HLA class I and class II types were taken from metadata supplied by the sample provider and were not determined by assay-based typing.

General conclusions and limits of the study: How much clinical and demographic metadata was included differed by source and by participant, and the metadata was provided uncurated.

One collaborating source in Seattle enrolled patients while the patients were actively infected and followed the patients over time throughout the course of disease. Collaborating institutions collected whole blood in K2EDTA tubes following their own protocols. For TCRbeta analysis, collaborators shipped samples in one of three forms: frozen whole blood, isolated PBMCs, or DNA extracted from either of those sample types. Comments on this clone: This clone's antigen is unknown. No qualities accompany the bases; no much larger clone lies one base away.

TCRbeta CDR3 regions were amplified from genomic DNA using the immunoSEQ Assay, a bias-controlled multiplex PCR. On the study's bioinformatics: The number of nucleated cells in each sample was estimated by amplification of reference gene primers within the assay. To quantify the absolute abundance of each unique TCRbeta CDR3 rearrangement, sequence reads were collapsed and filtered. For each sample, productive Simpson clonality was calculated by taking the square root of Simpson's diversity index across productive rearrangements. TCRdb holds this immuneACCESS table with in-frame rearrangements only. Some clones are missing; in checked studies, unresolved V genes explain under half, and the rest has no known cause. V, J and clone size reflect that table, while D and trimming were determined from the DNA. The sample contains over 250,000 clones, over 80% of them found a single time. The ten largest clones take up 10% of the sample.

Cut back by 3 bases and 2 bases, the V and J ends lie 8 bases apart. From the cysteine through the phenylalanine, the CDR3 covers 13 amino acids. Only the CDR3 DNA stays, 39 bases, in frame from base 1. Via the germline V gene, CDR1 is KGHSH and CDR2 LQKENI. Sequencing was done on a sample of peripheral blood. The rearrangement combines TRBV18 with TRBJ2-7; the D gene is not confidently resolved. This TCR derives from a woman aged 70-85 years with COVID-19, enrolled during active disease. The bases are TGTGCCAGCTCACCTTCCAGGCCCTACGAGCAGTACTTC. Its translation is CASSPSRPYEQYF.